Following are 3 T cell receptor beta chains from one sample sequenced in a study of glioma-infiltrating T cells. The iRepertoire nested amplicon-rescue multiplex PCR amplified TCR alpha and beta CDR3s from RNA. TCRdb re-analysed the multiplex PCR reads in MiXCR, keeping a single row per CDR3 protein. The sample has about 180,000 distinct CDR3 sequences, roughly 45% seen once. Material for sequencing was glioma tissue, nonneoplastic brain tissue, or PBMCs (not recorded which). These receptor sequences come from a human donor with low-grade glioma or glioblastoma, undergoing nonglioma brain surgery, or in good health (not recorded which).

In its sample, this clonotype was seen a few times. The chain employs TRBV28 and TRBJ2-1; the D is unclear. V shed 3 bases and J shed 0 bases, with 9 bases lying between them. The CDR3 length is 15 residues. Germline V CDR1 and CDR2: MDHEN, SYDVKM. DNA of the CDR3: TGTGCCAGCAGTTTGAGTAGCAGCTCCTACAATGAGCAGTTCTTC. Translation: CASSLSSSSYNEQFF.

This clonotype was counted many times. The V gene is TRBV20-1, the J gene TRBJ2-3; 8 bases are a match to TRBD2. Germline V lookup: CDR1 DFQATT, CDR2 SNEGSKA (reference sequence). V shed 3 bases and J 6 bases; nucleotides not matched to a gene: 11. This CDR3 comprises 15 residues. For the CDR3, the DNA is TGCAGTGCTAGGACTCCGAGCGGGGGAAGGGATACGCAGTATTTT. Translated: CSARTPSGGRDTQYF.

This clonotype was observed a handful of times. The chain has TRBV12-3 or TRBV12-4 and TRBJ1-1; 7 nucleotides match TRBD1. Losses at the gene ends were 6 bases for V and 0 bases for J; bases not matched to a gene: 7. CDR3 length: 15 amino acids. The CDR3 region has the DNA TGTGCCAGCAGCTTGGGACAGAACATGAACACTGAAGCTTTCTTT. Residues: CASSLGQNMNTEAFF.